These 24 T cell receptor beta chains share one sample of origin, sequenced in a study of blood T cell repertoires in COVID-19. TCRdb's table, derived via immunoSEQ multiplex PCR, lists solely in-frame clones and lacks some. The sample lists under 300,000 clones, 80% to 90% seen once, with around 3.1% in the top ten. Sequencing input: PBMCs or T cells enriched from blood (not recorded which). The receptors were gathered from a woman between 35 and 50 years old who had been exposed to COVID-19.

This clone was detected a few times. The V gene is TRBV7-2, the J gene TRBJ1-1, with TRBD1 as a possible D gene (6 bases). The CDR3 length is 15 residues. The germline gives CDR1 SGHTA, CDR2 FQGNSA. The V and J ends lost 3 bases and 1 base respectively, with 12 bases between them. CDR3 nucleotide sequence: TGTGCCAGCAGCTTGAGGACAGCTACGAACACTGAAGCTTTCTTT. Its protein is CASSLRTATNTEAFF.

In regard to this clone: The junction shows a germline mismatch at one end, possibly a read error. The rearrangement joins TRBV2 to TRBJ2-7; no clear D gene. CDR1 and CDR2 from the germline V gene are SNHLY and FYNNEI. CDR3 size: 13 residues. Written as DNA, the CDR3 is TGTGCCAGCAGAGAAGGGTCGAGTATGGTTCAGTACTTC. It yields the protein CASREGSSMVQYF.

This clone was detected only once. The CDR3 DNA sequence: TGTGCCAACGCCGGTGGACAGAACACTGAAGCTTTCTTT. Amino acid sequence: CANAGGQNTEAFF. This chain links TRBV10-3 with TRBJ1-1; tentatively, D is TRBD1 (5 bases). This CDR3 has 13 amino acids. Trimming cost V 10 bases and J 1 base, with 13 bases left between them. Germline V gene lookup returns CDR1 ENHRY and CDR2 SYGVKD.

The chain recombines TRBV5-1 with TRBJ2-4; 10 nucleotides agree with TRBD1. The CDR3 runs 14 residues. Germline CDR1 and CDR2: SGHRS and YFSETQ. V was clipped by 5 bases and J by 7 bases; unmatched bases: 6. CDR3 in DNA: TGCGCCAGCAGGGGGACAGGGGCCGGGAACATTCAGTACTTC. It yields the protein CASRGTGAGNIQYF. The whole variable domain, remainder taken from reference TRBV5-1 and TRBJ2-4, is KAGVTQTPRYLIKTRGQQVTLSCSPISGHRSVSWYQQTPGQGLQFLFEYFSETQRNKGNFPGRFSGRQFSNSRSEMNVSTLELGDSALYLCASRGTGAGNIQYFGAGTRLSVL.

The chain is built from TRBV11-1 and TRBJ1-2; unclear D gene. The CDR3 is made up of 12 amino acids. The germline V and J ends were trimmed by 5 bases and 4 bases, with 8 bases remaining between them. Germline CDR1 reads SGHAT; CDR2 reads FQDESV (reference sequence). CDR3 amino acids: CASSPIPYGYTF. Written as DNA, the CDR3 is TGTGCCAGCAGCCCCATCCCCTATGGCTACACCTTC.

The J gene is TRBJ2-2, the V gene TRBV19; 9 nucleotides agree with TRBD2. Germline CDR1 LNHDA, CDR2 SQIVND (reference sequence). The V gene end was trimmed by 5 bases and the J gene end by 3 bases; junction bases not matched to a gene: 1. The CDR3 extends over 14 amino acids. The DNA of the CDR3 is TGTGCCAGTAGTGCGGGAGGGCACACCGGGGAGCTGTTTTTT. Protein sequence: CASSAGGHTGELFF.

The V call is TRBV5-1, the J call TRBJ1-4; TRBD1 might be the D (6 bases). V lost 0 bases and J 0 bases, leaving 21 bases between the germline ends. The CDR3 covers 20 residues. Germline lookup yields CDR1 SGHRS and CDR2 YFSETQ. This CDR3 is CASSLGNDRSMGATNEKLFF. The CDR3 region has the DNA TGCGCCAGCAGCTTGGGTAACGACAGGTCCATGGGCGCAACTAATGAAAAACTGTTTTTT.

The CDR3 spells CASSPTLRDRGLEQYF. DNA for the CDR3: TGTGCCAGCAGTCCAACCCTCCGGGACAGGGGGCTCGAGCAGTACTTC. This chain connects TRBV28 to TRBJ2-7; 12 bases match TRBD1. The CDR3 runs 16 residues. The trim removed 5 bases at V and 6 bases at J, leaving 11 bases unmatched. Germline V gene sequence: CDR1 MDHEN, CDR2 SYDVKM.

This chain links TRBV6-2 or TRBV6-3 with TRBJ2-2; TRBD2 matches 15 bases. Germline V gene lookup returns CDR1 MNHEY and CDR2 SVGEGT. The V gene end was trimmed by 6 bases and the J gene end by 1 base; junction bases not matched to a gene: 9. The CDR3 is made up of 19 amino acids. The CDR3 sequence: CASSPGLAGGPENTGELFF. DNA of the CDR3: TGTGCCAGCAGCCCAGGACTAGCGGGAGGGCCGGAGAACACCGGGGAGCTGTTTTTT.

V usage is TRBV7-9 and J usage is TRBJ2-2; the D gene is possibly TRBD1 (6 bases). This CDR3 region has 14 residues. The V end lost 9 bases, the J end lost 0 bases, and 11 bases lay between the germline ends. Germline V gives CDR1 SEHNR, CDR2 FQNEAQ (reference sequence). CDR3 in DNA: TGTGCCAGACCGGGACAAACGAACACCGGGGAGCTGTTTTTT. Translating gives CARPGQTNTGELFF.

The chain combines TRBV27 with TRBJ2-1, with 11 bases lining up with TRBD2. V was pared by 3 bases and J by 5 bases, with 3 bases of the junction left unmatched. Germline lookup yields CDR1 MNHEY and CDR2 SMNVEV (reference sequence). This CDR3 is 15 amino acids long. In nucleotides, the CDR3 is TGTGCCAGCAGTTTTTTACTAGCGGGAGACAATGAGCAGTTCTTC. Amino acids: CASSFLLAGDNEQFF.

The chain couples TRBV7-9 to TRBJ1-1; the D is unclear. Germline V lookup: CDR1 SEHNR, CDR2 FQNEAQ (reference sequence). This CDR3 spans 17 amino acids. V was trimmed by 5 bases and J by 5 bases, leaving 24 bases between them. The CDR3: CASSRWGGEGRGTEAFF. CDR3 DNA sequence: TGTGCCAGCAGCCGATGGGGAGGAGAAGGGCGTGGGACTGAAGCTTTCTTT.

This clone was picked up a small number of times. This sequence joins TRBV29-1 and TRBJ2-1, with D possibly TRBD1 on 6 matching bases. The V end was cut by 4 bases, the J end by 5 bases, with 12 bases between. Germline loops: CDR1 SQVTM, CDR2 ANQGSEA. The CDR3 loop spans 13 amino acids. In DNA form, the CDR3 reads TGCAGCGTTGTGTGGGACAAGAACAATGAGCAGTTCTTC. Amino acids: CSVVWDKNNEQFF.

This rearrangement joins TRBV18 to TRBJ2-2; TRBD2 agrees at 10 bases. Trimming at V came to 4 bases and at J to 1 base, leaving 12 bases not matched to a gene. Germline loops: CDR1 KGHSH, CDR2 LQKENI. CDR3 length: 19 residues. The chain's CDR3 is CASSRLNLAGAVNTGELFF. The CDR3 coding sequence is TGTGCCAGCTCACGGCTTAATCTAGCGGGGGCCGTGAACACCGGGGAGCTGTTTTTT.

This clone was recorded once. V usage is TRBV5-5 and J usage is TRBJ1-5; 10 bases are shared with TRBD1. The CDR3 is made up of 16 amino acids. The V and J ends lost 4 bases and 2 bases, in that order; junction bases with no gene match: 6. CDR1 SGHKS and CDR2 YYEKEE come from the germline V gene (reference sequence). The CDR3 coding sequence is TGTGCCAGCAGCCGGGACAGGGGAACAGGCAATCAGCCCCAGCATTTT. This encodes CASSRDRGTGNQPQHF.

This clone was observed a few times. Written as DNA, the CDR3 is TGTGCCAGCTCGCGGTATGTGGAGGCCAAAAACATTCAGTACTTC. Its translation: CASSRYVEAKNIQYF. The V call is TRBV18, the J call TRBJ2-4; D not resolved. The CDR3 sequence is 15 residues long. Per the germline V gene, CDR1 is KGHSH and CDR2 is LQKENI. V was shortened by 6 bases and J by 1 base, with 13 bases between the two germline ends.

The chain uses TRBV11-3 and TRBJ2-2; a possible D gene is TRBD1 (7 bases). In germline, CDR1 is SGHNT, CDR2 YENEEA. With 3 bases removed from V and 2 bases from J, the gap between germline ends came to 16 bases. The CDR3 is 17 residues long. The CDR3 region has the DNA TGTGCCAGCAGCTTCCCCACGCGGGACAGAAACACCGGGGAGCTGTTTTTT. It codes for CASSFPTRDRNTGELFF.

V usage is TRBV3-1 (or the pseudogene TRBV3-2) and J usage is TRBJ1-2, with 11 bases identical to TRBD1. Germline V gives CDR1 LGHDT, CDR2 YNNKEL (reference sequence). V dropped 2 bases and J dropped 4; count of bases not matched to a gene: 9. The length of the CDR3 is 17 residues. CDR3 protein: CASSQYRTGGVPYGYTF. The CDR3 region has the DNA TGTGCCAGCAGCCAATATAGGACAGGGGGCGTCCCCTATGGCTACACCTTC.

This clone was seen only once. The chain has TRBV7-9 and TRBJ2-5; 7 positions match TRBD1. The V segment lost 5 bases and the J segment 3 bases; nucleotides outside the gene matches: 3. Germline CDR1 reads SEHNR; CDR2 reads FQNEAQ (reference sequence). This CDR3 region has 13 residues. The CDR3 reads CASSQGTEETQYF. For the CDR3, the DNA is TGTGCCAGCAGCCAAGGGACAGAAGAGACCCAGTACTTC.

This sequence joins TRBV29-1 and TRBJ2-3; TRBD1 might be the D (5 bases). The germline CDR1 and CDR2 sequences are SQVTM and ANQGSEA. The CDR3 length is 15 residues. Trimming shortened V by 4 bases and J by 2 bases, and 16 bases separated the two germline ends. The CDR3 region is CSVGGQGRTTDTQYF. CDR3 in DNA: TGCAGCGTTGGGGGTCAGGGTCGGACCACAGATACGCAGTATTTT.

The rearrangement links TRBV5-1 to TRBJ1-6; 9 positions agree with TRBD1. CDR3 length: 14 amino acids. Looked up from germline, CDR1 is SGHRS and CDR2 is YFSETQ. J was trimmed by 10 bases and V by 3 bases; bases with no gene match: 5. The CDR3 DNA reads TGCGCCAGCAGCTCCGGACAGGGGATGTCACCCCTCCACTTT. Protein product: CASSSGQGMSPLHF.

The rearrangement joins TRBV7-2 to TRBJ1-2; tentative D call: TRBD1 (5 bases). The CDR3 extends over 15 amino acids. Germline V gene data show CDR1 as SGHTA and CDR2 as FQGNSA. Trimming removed 1 base at V and 2 bases at J, with 11 bases between. CDR3 nucleotides: TGTGCCAGCAGCTTAGGAGCAGGGAAAAACTATGGCTACACCTTC. Translating gives CASSLGAGKNYGYTF.

This chain uses TRBV18 with TRBJ2-7, with 9 positions matching TRBD1. This CDR3 spans 15 amino acids. In germline, CDR1 is KGHSH, CDR2 LQKENI. V was clipped by 5 bases and J by 0 bases; unmatched bases: 5. CDR3 region: CASSSQGASSYEQYF. CDR3 DNA sequence: TGTGCCAGCTCATCACAGGGGGCGAGCTCCTACGAGCAGTACTTC.

This clone appeared once. This chain uses TRBV6-4 with TRBJ1-1; D is undetermined. Trimming stripped 4 bases from V and 2 bases from J, with 8 bases between. Germline loops: CDR1 MRHNA, CDR2 SNTAGT. The CDR3 extends over 13 amino acids. This CDR3 is CASSAVFNTEAFF. The CDR3 DNA follows: TGTGCCAGCAGTGCCGTTTTTAACACTGAAGCTTTCTTT.